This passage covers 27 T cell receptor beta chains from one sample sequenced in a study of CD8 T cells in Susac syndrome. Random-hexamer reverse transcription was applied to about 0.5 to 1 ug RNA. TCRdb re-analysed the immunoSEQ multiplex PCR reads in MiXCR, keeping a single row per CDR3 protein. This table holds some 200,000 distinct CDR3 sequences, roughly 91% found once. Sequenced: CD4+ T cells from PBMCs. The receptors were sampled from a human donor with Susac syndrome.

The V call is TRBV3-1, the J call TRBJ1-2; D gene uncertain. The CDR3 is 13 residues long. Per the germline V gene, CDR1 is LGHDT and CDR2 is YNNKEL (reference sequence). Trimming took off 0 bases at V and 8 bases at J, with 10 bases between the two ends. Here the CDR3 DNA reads TGTGCCAGCAGCCAAGACTATGCTAAAGGCTACACCTTC. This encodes CASSQDYAKGYTF.

The CDR3, as DNA: TGTGCCAGCAGCGTAGGGATCTTAGCGGGTAGAAAGAAAGAGACCCAGTACTTC. The encoded protein is CASSVGILAGRKKETQYF. The gene calls are TRBV9 and TRBJ2-5; 7 bases align to TRBD2. Trimming at V came to 0 bases and at J to 3 bases, leaving 14 bases not matched to a gene. This CDR3 spans 18 amino acids. Per the germline V gene, CDR1 is SGDLS and CDR2 is YYNGEE.

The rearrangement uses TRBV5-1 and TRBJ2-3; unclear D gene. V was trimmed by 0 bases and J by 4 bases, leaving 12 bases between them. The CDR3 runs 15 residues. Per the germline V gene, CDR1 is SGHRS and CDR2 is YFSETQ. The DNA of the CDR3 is TGCGCCAGCAGCTTGGCGCCGGGCGTGGCAGATACGCAGTATTTT. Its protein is CASSLAPGVADTQYF.

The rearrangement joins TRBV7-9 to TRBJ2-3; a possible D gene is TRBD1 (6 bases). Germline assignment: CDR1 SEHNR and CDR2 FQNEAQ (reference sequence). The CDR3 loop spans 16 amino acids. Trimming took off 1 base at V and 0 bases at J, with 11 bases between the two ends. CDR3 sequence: CASSLDPDSSTDTQYF. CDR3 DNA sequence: TGTGCCAGCAGCTTAGACCCGGACAGTAGCACAGATACGCAGTATTTT.

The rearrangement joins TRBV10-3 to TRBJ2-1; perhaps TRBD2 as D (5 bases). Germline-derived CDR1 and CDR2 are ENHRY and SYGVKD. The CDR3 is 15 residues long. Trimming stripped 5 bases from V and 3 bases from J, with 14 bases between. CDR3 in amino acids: CAISSTSLDYNEQFF. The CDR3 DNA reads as TGTGCCATCAGTAGCACTAGTCTGGACTACAATGAGCAGTTCTTC.

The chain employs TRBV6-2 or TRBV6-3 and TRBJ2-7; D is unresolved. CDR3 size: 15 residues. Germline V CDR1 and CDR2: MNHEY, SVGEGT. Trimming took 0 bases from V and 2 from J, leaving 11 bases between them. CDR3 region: CASSYSTGPTYEQYF. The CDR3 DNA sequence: TGTGCCAGCAGTTACTCGACCGGGCCGACCTACGAGCAGTACTTC.

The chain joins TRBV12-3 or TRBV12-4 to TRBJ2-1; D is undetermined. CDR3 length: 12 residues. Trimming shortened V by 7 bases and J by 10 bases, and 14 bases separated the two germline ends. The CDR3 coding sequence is TGTGCCAGCACCCCCCAAAACGGAGAGCAGTTCTTC. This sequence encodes CASTPQNGEQFF.

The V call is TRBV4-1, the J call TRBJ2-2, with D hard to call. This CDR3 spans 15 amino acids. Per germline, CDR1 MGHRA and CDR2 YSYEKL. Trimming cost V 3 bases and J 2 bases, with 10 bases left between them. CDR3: CASSQAPRNTGELFF. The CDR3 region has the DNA TGCGCCAGCAGCCAGGCCCCCCGAAACACCGGGGAGCTGTTTTTT.

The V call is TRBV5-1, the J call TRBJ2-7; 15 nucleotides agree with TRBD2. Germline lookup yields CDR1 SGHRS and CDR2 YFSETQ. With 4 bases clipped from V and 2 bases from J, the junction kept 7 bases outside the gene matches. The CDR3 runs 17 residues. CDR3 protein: CASSGTSGRPDPYEQYF. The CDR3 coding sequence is TGCGCCAGCAGCGGGACTAGCGGGAGGCCTGACCCCTACGAGCAGTACTTC. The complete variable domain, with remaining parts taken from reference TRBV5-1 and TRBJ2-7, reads KAGVTQTPRYLIKTRGQQVTLSCSPISGHRSVSWYQQTPGQGLQFLFEYFSETQRNKGNFPGRFSGRQFSNSRSEMNVSTLELGDSALYLCASSGTSGRPDPYEQYFGPGTRLTVT.

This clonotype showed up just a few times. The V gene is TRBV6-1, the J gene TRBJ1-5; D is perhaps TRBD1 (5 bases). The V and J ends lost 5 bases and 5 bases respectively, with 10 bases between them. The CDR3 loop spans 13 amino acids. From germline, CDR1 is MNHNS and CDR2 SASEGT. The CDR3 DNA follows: TGTGCCAGCAGTCGGGACGGTCATCAGCCCCAGCATTTT. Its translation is CASSRDGHQPQHF.

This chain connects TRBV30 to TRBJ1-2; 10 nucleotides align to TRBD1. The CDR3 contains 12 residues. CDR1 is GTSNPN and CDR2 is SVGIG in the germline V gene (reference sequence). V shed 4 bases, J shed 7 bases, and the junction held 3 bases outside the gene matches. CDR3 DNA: TGTGCCTGGATTAGGGACAGGGGTGGCTACACCTTC. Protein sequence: CAWIRDRGGYTF.

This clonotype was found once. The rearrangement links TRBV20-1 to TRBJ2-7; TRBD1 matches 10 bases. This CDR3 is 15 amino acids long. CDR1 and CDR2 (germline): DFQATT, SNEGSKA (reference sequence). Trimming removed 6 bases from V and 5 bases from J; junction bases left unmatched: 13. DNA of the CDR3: TGCAGTGCCGCCGGAGCCGGGACAGGGGTCGACGAGCAGTACTTC. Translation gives CSAAGAGTGVDEQYF.

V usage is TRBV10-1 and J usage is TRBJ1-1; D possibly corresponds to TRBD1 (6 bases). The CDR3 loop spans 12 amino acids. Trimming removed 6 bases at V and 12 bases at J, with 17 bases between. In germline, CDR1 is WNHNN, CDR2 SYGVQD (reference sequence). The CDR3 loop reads CASSGTGFETFF. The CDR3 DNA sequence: TGCGCCAGCAGCGGAACAGGGTTCGAAACTTTCTTT.

CDR3 residues: CASSEGWLAGVYEQFF. CDR3 sequence (DNA): TGTGCCAGCAGTGAAGGCTGGCTAGCGGGAGTGTATGAGCAGTTCTTC. The chain couples TRBV6-1 to TRBJ2-1, with 10 bases lining up with TRBD2. Germline V CDR1 and CDR2: MNHNS, SASEGT. The V gene end was trimmed by 1 base and the J gene end by 8 bases; junction bases not matched to a gene: 8. This CDR3 spans 16 amino acids.

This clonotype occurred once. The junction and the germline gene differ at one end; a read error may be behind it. CDR3 sequence reads: CASSDSGETKNIQYF. The CDR3 DNA follows: TGTGCCAGCAGTGACTCTGGGGAAACCAAAAACATTCAGTACTTC. V usage is TRBV6-6 and J usage is TRBJ2-4, with no clear D. Germline assignment: CDR1 MNHNY and CDR2 SVGAGI (reference sequence). The CDR3 runs 15 residues.

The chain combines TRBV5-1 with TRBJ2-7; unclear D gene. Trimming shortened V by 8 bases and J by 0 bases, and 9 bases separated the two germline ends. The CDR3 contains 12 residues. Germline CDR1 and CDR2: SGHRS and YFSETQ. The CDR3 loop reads CARKTDSYEQYF. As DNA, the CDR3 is TGCGCCAGGAAGACGGACTCCTACGAGCAGTACTTC.

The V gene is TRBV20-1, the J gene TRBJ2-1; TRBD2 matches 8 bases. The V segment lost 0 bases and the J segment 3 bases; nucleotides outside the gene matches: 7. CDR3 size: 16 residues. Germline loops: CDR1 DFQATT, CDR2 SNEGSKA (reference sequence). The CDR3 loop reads CSARETSGLFYNEQFF. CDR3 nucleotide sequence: TGCAGTGCTAGAGAAACTAGCGGACTTTTCTACAATGAGCAGTTCTTC.

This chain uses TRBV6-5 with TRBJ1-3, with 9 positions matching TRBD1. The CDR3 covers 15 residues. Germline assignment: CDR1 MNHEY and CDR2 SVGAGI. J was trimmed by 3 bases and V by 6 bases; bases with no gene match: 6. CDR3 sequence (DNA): TGTGCCAGCAGAATACAGGGGGCGGGTGGAAACACCATATATTTT. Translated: CASRIQGAGGNTIYF.

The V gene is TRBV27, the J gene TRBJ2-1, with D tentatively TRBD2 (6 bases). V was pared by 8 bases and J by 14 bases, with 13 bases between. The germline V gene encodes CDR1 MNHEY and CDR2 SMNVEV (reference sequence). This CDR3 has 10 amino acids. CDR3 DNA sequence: TGTGCCAGCGCGGGGTACAGAGAGTTCTTC. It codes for CASAGYREFF.

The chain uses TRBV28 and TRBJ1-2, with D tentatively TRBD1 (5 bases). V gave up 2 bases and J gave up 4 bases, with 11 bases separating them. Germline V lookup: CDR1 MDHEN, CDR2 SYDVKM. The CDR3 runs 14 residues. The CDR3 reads CASSLPDNGYGYTF. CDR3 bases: TGTGCCAGCAGTTTACCGGACAACGGCTATGGCTACACCTTC.

The DNA of the CDR3 is TGCGCCAGCAGCACCTCCGGGACGGAGAATGAAAAACTGTTTTTT. It yields the protein CASSTSGTENEKLFF. This sequence joins TRBV5-1 and TRBJ1-4; D possibly corresponds to TRBD1 (5 bases). The CDR3 sequence is 15 residues long. V shed 4 bases and J shed 5 bases, with 15 bases lying between them. CDR1 SGHRS and CDR2 YFSETQ come from the germline V gene.

CDR3 in amino acids: CATSDDGLGNEQFF. Written as DNA, the CDR3 is TGTGCCACCAGTGATGATGGACTGGGCAATGAGCAGTTCTTC. V usage is TRBV24-1 and J usage is TRBJ2-1, with D perhaps TRBD2 (5 bases). The V end was cut by 3 bases, the J end by 6 bases, with 11 bases between. CDR3 length: 14 amino acids. The germline CDR1 and CDR2 sequences are KGHDR and SFDVKD.

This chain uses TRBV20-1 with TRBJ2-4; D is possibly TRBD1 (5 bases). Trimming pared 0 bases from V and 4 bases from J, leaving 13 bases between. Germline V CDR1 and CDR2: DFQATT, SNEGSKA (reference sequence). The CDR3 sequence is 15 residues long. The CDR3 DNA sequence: TGCAGTGCTAGAGACAGGGTCCCGACAAAAAACATTCAGTACTTC. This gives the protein CSARDRVPTKNIQYF.

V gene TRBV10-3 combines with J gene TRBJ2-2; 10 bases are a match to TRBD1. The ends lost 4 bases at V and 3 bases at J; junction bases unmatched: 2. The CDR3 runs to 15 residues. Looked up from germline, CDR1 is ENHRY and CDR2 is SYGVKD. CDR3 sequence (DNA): TGTGCCATCAGTGGTGGGACAGGGGACACCGGGGAGCTGTTTTTT. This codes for CAISGGTGDTGELFF.

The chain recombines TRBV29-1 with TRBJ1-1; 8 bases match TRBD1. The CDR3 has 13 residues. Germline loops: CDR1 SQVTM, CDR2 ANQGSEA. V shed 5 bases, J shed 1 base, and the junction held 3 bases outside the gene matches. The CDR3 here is CSVKTGENTEAFF. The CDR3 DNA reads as TGCAGCGTTAAGACAGGGGAGAACACTGAAGCTTTCTTT.

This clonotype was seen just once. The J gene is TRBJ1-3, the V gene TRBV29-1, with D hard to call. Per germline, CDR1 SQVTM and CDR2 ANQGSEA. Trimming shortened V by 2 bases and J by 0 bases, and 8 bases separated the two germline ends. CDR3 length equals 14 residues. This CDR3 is CSVESRLSGNTIYF. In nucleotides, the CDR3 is TGCAGCGTTGAAAGTCGGCTCTCTGGAAACACCATATATTTT.

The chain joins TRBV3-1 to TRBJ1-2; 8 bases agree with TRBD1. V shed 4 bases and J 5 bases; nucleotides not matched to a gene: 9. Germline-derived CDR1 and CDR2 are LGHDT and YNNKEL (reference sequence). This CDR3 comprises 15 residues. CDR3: CASSPGQGLGYGYTF. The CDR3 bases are TGTGCCAGCAGCCCTGGACAGGGTTTGGGGTATGGCTACACCTTC.